A single sample is the source of the 18 T cell receptor beta chains below, sequenced in a study of blood T cell repertoires in COVID-19. Sequencing used immunoSEQ multiplex PCR; TCRdb keeps in-frame clones, though not all of them. The sample yields 120,000 to 150,000 clones, about 82% seen once. The sample was PBMCs or T cells enriched from blood (not recorded which). Receptor source: a woman aged 40 to 50 who had recovered from COVID-19.

This chain joins TRBV27 and TRBJ2-1; 7 bases match TRBD1. The germline V gene encodes CDR1 MNHEY and CDR2 SMNVEV (reference sequence). V shed 6 bases and J 8 bases; nucleotides not matched to a gene: 4. CDR3 length: 12 residues. CDR3 sequence: CASSTQGYEQFF. In nucleotides, the CDR3 is TGTGCCAGCAGCACACAGGGGTATGAGCAGTTCTTC.

This sequence joins TRBV13 and TRBJ1-1, with D possibly matching TRBD1 (5 bases). V lost 5 bases, J lost 2 bases, and 12 bases lay in between. The CDR3 has 14 amino acids. The V gene's germline CDR1 is PRHDT and CDR2 FYEKMQ (reference sequence). The CDR3 protein is CASSPWTPNTEAFF. Here the CDR3 DNA reads TGTGCCAGCAGCCCATGGACACCTAACACTGAAGCTTTCTTT.

The V gene is TRBV12-3 or TRBV12-4, the J gene TRBJ1-2, with D possibly matching TRBD1 (6 bases). Trimming removed 6 bases at V and 4 bases at J, with 9 bases between. CDR3 size: 12 residues. The CDR3 DNA reads as TGTGCCAGCAGAGACAGGCCCTATGGCTACACCTTC. This encodes CASRDRPYGYTF.

The chain links TRBV7-6 to TRBJ2-1; 14 bases match TRBD2. Germline V gene data show CDR1 as SGHVS and CDR2 as FNYEAQ. This CDR3 region has 15 residues. V gave up 4 bases and J gave up 8 bases; unmatched junction bases: 4. This CDR3 reads CASSYGTSGRYEQFF. The CDR3 bases are TGTGCCAGCAGCTACGGGACTAGCGGGAGATATGAGCAGTTCTTC. Filled out from reference TRBV7-6 and TRBJ2-1, the complete variable domain reads GAGVSQSPRYKVTKRGQDVALRCDPISGHVSLYWYRQALGQGPEFLTYFNYEAQQDKSGLPNDRFSAERPEGSISTLTIQRTEQRDSAMYRCASSYGTSGRYEQFFGPGTRLTVL.

This clone has more than one count but fewer than ten. The V call is TRBV2, the J call TRBJ2-7; TRBD1 agrees at 9 bases. Germline V CDR1 and CDR2: SNHLY, FYNNEI. The V and J ends lost 4 bases and 5 bases, in that order; junction bases with no gene match: 6. The CDR3 runs 14 residues. CDR3 coding DNA: TGTGCCAGCAGTGGTGGACAGGGGCTGCACGAGCAGTACTTC. Amino acids: CASSGGQGLHEQYF.

This clone was counted a single time. This rearrangement joins TRBV4-1 to TRBJ2-5, with TRBD1 matching 8 bases. The CDR3 is 14 amino acids. V shed 3 bases and J 4 bases; nucleotides not matched to a gene: 4. The V gene's germline CDR1 is MGHRA and CDR2 YSYEKL. The CDR3 nucleotides are TGCGCCAGCAGCCACCAGGGGGCTCGAGAGACCCAGTACTTC. Protein sequence: CASSHQGARETQYF.

The CDR3 bases are TGTGCCATCAGTGAGAGAGATTCCTACAATGAGCAGTTCTTC. This translates into CAISERDSYNEQFF. V gene TRBV10-3 combines with J gene TRBJ2-1; no definite D call. The CDR3 runs to 14 residues. V lost 2 bases, J lost 1 base, and 6 bases lay in between. From germline, CDR1 is ENHRY and CDR2 SYGVKD.

V is TRBV7-8 and J is TRBJ2-3; no clear D. The CDR3 extends over 12 amino acids. Germline V lookup: CDR1 SGHVS, CDR2 FQNEAQ. V was cut by 5 bases and J by 5 bases, with 8 bases left in between. Here the CDR3 DNA reads TGTGCCAGCAGCGCCGGCGGAGATACGCAGTATTTT. It specifies CASSAGGDTQYF.

The chain combines TRBV5-1 with TRBJ2-1, with 12 bases aligning to TRBD2. The CDR3 runs to 18 residues. The V and J ends lost 0 bases and 6 bases, in that order; junction bases with no gene match: 10. Germline loops: CDR1 SGHRS, CDR2 YFSETQ. The CDR3 sequence is CASSLVLAGGTPVNEQFF. In nucleotides, the CDR3 is TGCGCCAGCAGCTTGGTCCTAGCGGGAGGGACTCCCGTCAATGAGCAGTTCTTC. Filled out from reference TRBV5-1 and TRBJ2-1, the complete variable domain reads KAGVTQTPRYLIKTRGQQVTLSCSPISGHRSVSWYQQTPGQGLQFLFEYFSETQRNKGNFPGRFSGRQFSNSRSEMNVSTLELGDSALYLCASSLVLAGGTPVNEQFFGPGTRLTVL.

J is TRBJ2-1 and V is TRBV27; D gene uncertain. Germline V gene sequence: CDR1 MNHEY, CDR2 SMNVEV (reference sequence). Trimming removed 9 bases at V and 4 bases at J, with 4 bases between. The CDR3 is made up of 10 amino acids. This CDR3 reads CARTYNEQFF. CDR3 DNA: TGTGCCAGAACTTACAATGAGCAGTTCTTC.

This rearrangement joins TRBV14 to TRBJ2-7, with TRBD1 matching 9 bases. The germline V gene has CDR1 SGHDN and CDR2 FVKESK. The CDR3 is 14 amino acids. V was clipped by 5 bases and J by 3 bases; unmatched bases: 5. CDR3 residues: CASSEGQGVYEQYF. CDR3 DNA: TGTGCCAGCAGCGAGGGACAGGGTGTCTACGAGCAGTACTTC.

This chain uses TRBV30 with TRBJ1-4; tentative D call: TRBD1 (6 bases). CDR1 and CDR2 from the germline V gene are GTSNPN and SVGIG (reference sequence). V lost 3 bases to trimming and J lost 8 bases, with 16 bases between them. There are 14 residues in the CDR3. CDR3 residues: CAWRSQGVGEKLFF. CDR3 DNA sequence: TGTGCCTGGAGGTCACAGGGAGTAGGCGAAAAACTGTTTTTT.

This clone was counted a single time. The chain recombines TRBV30 with TRBJ1-2; 7 bases map to TRBD1. Germline CDR1 GTSNPN, CDR2 SVGIG (reference sequence). The CDR3 spans 14 residues. Germline trimming cut 1 base from V and 2 bases from J; bases unmatched to any gene: 4. The CDR3 DNA follows: TGTGCCTGGAGTGGTACAGGGGTGAACTATGGCTACACCTTC. It specifies CAWSGTGVNYGYTF.

The chain joins TRBV4-2 to TRBJ2-3, with 10 bases lining up with TRBD2. V trimming: 2 bases; J trimming: 2 bases; junction bases outside the gene matches: 10. CDR1 is LGHNA, CDR2 YNFKEQ, per germline. CDR3 size: 18 residues. The chain's CDR3 is CASSQLPGLAFHTDTQYF. The CDR3 DNA follows: TGTGCCAGCAGCCAACTCCCGGGACTAGCGTTCCACACAGATACGCAGTATTTT.

The chain couples TRBV19 to TRBJ1-6; 8 bases match TRBD1. The CDR3 spans 14 residues. Germline values: CDR1 LNHDA, CDR2 SQIVND (reference sequence). J gave up 7 bases and V 3 bases, and 2 bases lay outside the gene matches. CDR3: CASSIGQGNSPLHF. In nucleotides, the CDR3 is TGTGCCAGTAGTATCGGACAGGGCAATTCACCCCTCCACTTT. The full variable domain, with the rest looked up from reference TRBV19 and TRBJ1-6, is DGGITQSPKYLFRKEGQNVTLSCEQNLNHDAMYWYRQDPGQGLRLIYYSQIVNDFQKGDIAEGYSVSREKKESFPLTVTSAQKNPTAFYLCASSIGQGNSPLHFGNGTRLTVT.

This chain uses TRBV14 with TRBJ1-1; 8 nucleotides agree with TRBD1. The V segment lost 8 bases and the J segment 4 bases; nucleotides outside the gene matches: 6. The CDR3 sequence is 13 residues long. Per the germline V gene, CDR1 is SGHDN and CDR2 is FVKESK. This CDR3 reads CASGRGLVTEAFF. The DNA of the CDR3 is TGTGCCAGCGGCAGGGGGCTCGTCACTGAAGCTTTCTTT.

The J gene is TRBJ1-5, the V gene TRBV10-3; D is ambiguous. The germline CDR1 and CDR2 sequences are ENHRY and SYGVKD. V was clipped by 6 bases and J by 0 bases, with 6 bases between them. The CDR3 totals 13 residues. CDR3 sequence reads: CAIRGDSNQPQHF. Written as DNA, the CDR3 is TGTGCCATCAGGGGAGATAGCAATCAGCCCCAGCATTTT.

V gene TRBV2 combines with J gene TRBJ1-1, with D perhaps matching TRBD1 (5 bases). Germline-derived CDR1 and CDR2 are SNHLY and FYNNEI. V lost 4 bases and J lost 4, with 13 bases in between. This CDR3 is 14 amino acids long. Here the CDR3 reads CASSGTHGPTEAFF. The CDR3 region has the DNA TGTGCCAGCAGTGGGACACACGGTCCCACTGAAGCTTTCTTT. Full variable domain (missing parts from reference TRBV2 and TRBJ1-1): EPEVTQTPSHQVTQMGQEVILRCVPISNHLYFYWYRQILGQKVEFLVSFYNNEISEKSEIFDDQFSVERPDGSNFTLKIRSTKLEDSAMYFCASSGTHGPTEAFFGQGTRLTVV.